Each of the 31 T cell receptor beta chains below was sequenced from the same sample in a study of neurological immune-mediated disorders. TCRdb recomputed calls from the 5' RACE reads with MiXCR, one row per CDR3 protein. The top ten clones hold 25% to 30% of a sample with 30,000 or so distinct CDR3 sequences, more than 14% of them seen once. Sequenced: PBMCs. The receptors shown here come from a man aged 70-80 years in good health.

This clonotype occurred many times. The chain recombines TRBV5-5 with TRBJ2-5, with D possibly TRBD1 on 6 matching bases. The V end lost 5 bases, the J end lost 5 bases, and 16 bases lay between the germline ends. CDR3 length equals 14 residues. The germline V gene has CDR1 SGHKS and CDR2 YYEKEE (reference sequence). The DNA of the CDR3 is TGTGCCAGCAGACGGACAGCGTTGTTGGAGACCCAGTACTTC. It codes for CASRRTALLETQYF.

This clonotype was counted many times. This sequence joins TRBV12-3 or TRBV12-4 and TRBJ2-7; D might be TRBD1 (6 bases). The CDR3 is made up of 14 amino acids. The V and J ends lost 6 bases and 6 bases respectively, with 18 bases between them. The CDR3 is CASSPQVQGGEQYF. The DNA for the CDR3 is TGTGCCAGCAGCCCCCAGGTCCAAGGGGGCGAGCAGTACTTC.

This clonotype was observed many times. This sequence joins TRBV14 and TRBJ2-7, with a possible D match to TRBD2 (6 bases). Germline V lookup: CDR1 SGHDN, CDR2 FVKESK. The CDR3 spans 11 residues. V gave up 6 bases and J gave up 7 bases, with 10 bases separating them. CDR3 bases: TGTGCCAGCAGGCACGCGGGGGAGCAGTACTTC. This translates into CASRHAGEQYF.

In its sample, this clonotype was seen many times. The genes are TRBV11-2 and TRBJ1-6; D remains unclear. Deletions cut 7 bases from V and 10 bases from J, with 11 bases between. CDR3 length equals 12 residues. Germline lookup yields CDR1 SGHAT and CDR2 FQNNGV. The DNA for the CDR3 is TGTGCCAGCACCATCGGAGAATCACCCCTCCACTTT. It codes for CASTIGESPLHF.

This clonotype was recorded many times. The V gene is TRBV10-3, the J gene TRBJ2-7, with D perhaps TRBD1 or TRBD2 (5 bases each). The germline gives CDR1 ENHRY, CDR2 SYGVKD. Trimming stripped 5 bases from V and 3 bases from J, with 8 bases between. The CDR3 spans 12 residues. The CDR3 DNA is TGTGCCATCAGTCCTGGGGGCTACGAGCAGTACTTC. This encodes CAISPGGYEQYF.

This clonotype occurred many times. V and J are TRBV5-1 and TRBJ1-4; 7 nucleotides match TRBD1. V was clipped by 2 bases and J by 6 bases; unmatched bases: 4. The CDR3 length is 14 residues. Germline-derived CDR1 and CDR2 are SGHRS and YFSETQ. CDR3: CASSFLTGDEKLFF. The CDR3 DNA sequence: TGCGCCAGCAGCTTTCTTACAGGGGATGAAAAACTGTTTTTT.

This clonotype was observed many times. The V gene is TRBV24-1, the J gene TRBJ2-1; tentatively, D is TRBD1 (6 bases). Germline V CDR1 and CDR2: KGHDR, SFDVKD. The CDR3 consists of 15 residues. V dropped 4 bases and J dropped 1 base, with 10 bases sitting between them. CDR3 amino acids: CATSDQTGSYNEQFF. The CDR3 nucleotides are TGTGCCACCAGTGACCAGACAGGATCCTACAATGAGCAGTTCTTC.

This clonotype was recorded many times. This chain connects TRBV28 to TRBJ2-3; 11 bases are a match to TRBD2. There are 15 residues in the CDR3. Per the germline V gene, CDR1 is MDHEN and CDR2 is SYDVKM. With V trimmed by 6 bases and J by 5 bases, 7 bases remained unmatched. In DNA, the CDR3 is TGTGCCAGCAGCCTAGCGGGGGGAGGGATAGATACGCAGTATTTT. It codes for CASSLAGGGIDTQYF.

Ten or more counts support this clonotype. The chain couples TRBV4-2 to TRBJ2-3; D assignment may be TRBD1 or TRBD2 (7 bases each). Germline V lookup: CDR1 LGHNA, CDR2 YNFKEQ. The CDR3 is 18 amino acids. Deletions cut 0 bases from V and 3 bases from J, with 19 bases between. CDR3 sequence (DNA): TGTGCCAGCAGCCAAGATTTCCCGCGGCAGGGGGGGACAGATACGCAGTATTTT. It yields the protein CASSQDFPRQGGTDTQYF.

In its sample, this clonotype was seen many times. V usage is TRBV12-3 or TRBV12-4 and J usage is TRBJ2-2; TRBD1 matches 8 bases. With 4 bases clipped from V and 8 bases from J, the junction kept 3 bases outside the gene matches. This CDR3 region has 13 residues. CDR3 residues: CASSYQGAGELFF. CDR3 nucleotides: TGTGCCAGCAGTTACCAGGGGGCGGGGGAGCTGTTTTTT.

This clonotype was counted many times. The chain links TRBV5-1 to TRBJ2-3; D gene unclear. CDR1 is SGHRS and CDR2 is YFSETQ in the germline V gene. Trimming shortened V by 7 bases and J by 0 bases, and 12 bases separated the two germline ends. The CDR3 is made up of 14 amino acids. CDR3 amino acids: CASRYPGSTDTQYF. CDR3 in DNA: TGCGCCAGCCGCTACCCCGGGAGCACAGATACGCAGTATTTT.

This clonotype was found many times. The chain is built from TRBV28 and TRBJ2-7, with TRBD1 as a possible D gene (5 bases). V dropped 6 bases and J dropped 0 bases, with 18 bases sitting between them. The CDR3 is made up of 16 amino acids. The germline gives CDR1 MDHEN, CDR2 SYDVKM. CDR3 nucleotide sequence: TGTGCCAGCAGGGGGCAGGGATACCTTAGCTCCTACGAGCAGTACTTC. Translating it yields CASRGQGYLSSYEQYF. Full variable domain (missing parts from reference TRBV28 and TRBJ2-7): DVKVTQSSRYLVKRTGEKVFLECVQDMDHENMFWYRQDPGLGLRLIYFSYDVKMKEKGDIPEGYSVSREKKERFSLILESASTNQTSMYLCASRGQGYLSSYEQYFGPGTRLTVT.

This clonotype was recorded many times. V usage is TRBV24-1 and J usage is TRBJ2-5; weak D call: TRBD1 (6 bases). From germline, CDR1 is KGHDR and CDR2 SFDVKD. The CDR3 extends over 13 amino acids. The V end lost 5 bases, the J end lost 3 bases, and 9 bases lay between the germline ends. CDR3: CATSAYREETQYF. The CDR3 nucleotides read TGTGCCACCAGTGCCTACAGGGAAGAGACCCAGTACTTC.

This clonotype was seen ten or more times. The chain is built from TRBV24-1 and TRBJ1-5; a weak D match, TRBD1 (5 bases). CDR3 size: 14 residues. CDR1 is KGHDR, CDR2 SFDVKD, per germline. V lost 2 bases to trimming and J lost 10 bases, with 14 bases between them. The CDR3 is CATSDSDRPKPQHF. CDR3 DNA sequence: TGTGCCACCAGTGATTCCGACAGACCCAAACCCCAGCATTTT.

Many counts were recorded for this clonotype. This chain joins TRBV20-1 and TRBJ2-7; no clear D. The CDR3 has 12 amino acids. Per germline, CDR1 DFQATT and CDR2 SNEGSKA (reference sequence). Trimming cost V 2 bases and J 3 bases, with 8 bases left between them. In nucleotides, the CDR3 is TGCAGTGCTAGACGGGCCCTCTACGAGCAGTACTTC. This translates into CSARRALYEQYF.

The table lists this clonotype with many counts. The V and J genes are TRBV12-3 or TRBV12-4 and TRBJ2-4; D not resolved. This CDR3 has 13 residues. The V end was cut by 7 bases, the J end by 4 bases, with 11 bases between. The DNA for the CDR3 is TGTGCCAGCACATCCAAGGGTAAAAACATTCAGTACTTC. Translated: CASTSKGKNIQYF.

At least ten counts were recorded for this clonotype. The rearrangement links TRBV7-2 to TRBJ2-7, with 8 nucleotides matching TRBD1. V lost 3 bases to trimming and J lost 5 bases; unmatched junction nucleotides: 15. Germline V gives CDR1 SGHTA, CDR2 FQGNSA. The CDR3 sequence is 17 residues long. The CDR3 is CASSFLRGTGRSNEQYF. The CDR3 bases are TGTGCCAGCAGCTTCCTGAGGGGGACAGGTCGAAGCAACGAGCAGTACTTC.

The table lists this clonotype with many counts. The chain has TRBV20-1 and TRBJ2-7, with D perhaps TRBD2 (6 bases). V was shortened by 5 bases and J by 13 bases, with 15 bases between the two germline ends. Looked up from germline, CDR1 is DFQATT and CDR2 is SNEGSKA (reference sequence). CDR3 length: 10 amino acids. The CDR3 DNA follows: TGCAGTGCTTACGAGGGAGGATACTACTTC. Protein product: CSAYEGGYYF.

This clonotype showed up many times. The chain uses TRBV7-3 and TRBJ2-3; 8 bases fit TRBD2. The junction had 8 bases not matched to a gene; V was cut back by 3 bases and J by 6 bases. Germline V CDR1 and CDR2: SGHTA, FQGTGA. This CDR3 contains 15 residues. DNA for the CDR3: TGTGCCAGCAGCTTCAGCGGGGGTCCGGGGGATACGCAGTATTTT. Amino acid sequence: CASSFSGGPGDTQYF.

This clonotype was seen many times. The CDR3 spells CASSFTGGDTQYF. In DNA form, the CDR3 reads TGTGCCAGCAGCTTTACAGGGGGCGATACGCAGTATTTT. The rearrangement uses TRBV7-3 and TRBJ2-3, with 9 nucleotides matching TRBD1. Germline CDR1 is SGHTA and CDR2 is FQGTGA. The CDR3 has 13 residues. The V and J ends lost 3 bases and 6 bases, in that order; junction bases with no gene match: 1.

This clonotype has at least ten counts. The J gene is TRBJ2-1, the V gene TRBV10-3; D uncertain. V was clipped by 6 bases and J by 2 bases, with 5 bases between them. The germline V gene encodes CDR1 ENHRY and CDR2 SYGVKD. The CDR3 runs 12 residues. The CDR3 DNA follows: TGTGCCATCAGGGGTACCTACAATGAGCAGTTCTTC. It is translated as CAIRGTYNEQFF.

The J gene is TRBJ2-3, the V gene TRBV7-9; TRBD1 matches at 8 bases. Trimming at V came to 6 bases and at J to 0 bases, leaving 5 bases not matched to a gene. This CDR3 comprises 15 residues. CDR1 SEHNR and CDR2 FQNEAQ come from the germline V gene (reference sequence). The CDR3 DNA sequence: TGTGCCAGCAGACGCGGGACAGGTAGCACAGATACGCAGTATTTT. It encodes CASRRGTGSTDTQYF.

As concerns this clonotype: A much larger clone is a single base away; this may be a read error. The V and J genes are TRBV27 and TRBJ1-6; 8 nucleotides agree with TRBD1. CDR3 length equals 16 residues. V was pared by 1 base and J by 10 bases, with 9 bases of the junction left unmatched. Germline V lookup: CDR1 MNHEY, CDR2 SMNVEV (reference sequence). The CDR3: CASSLLAGTGGSPLHF. CDR3 sequence (DNA): TGTGCCAGCAGTTTATTGGCCGGGACAGGAGGATCACCCCTCCACTTT.

This clonotype came up many times. The chain couples TRBV20-1 to TRBJ2-4; TRBD2 matches at 9 bases. The CDR3 is made up of 15 amino acids. The J segment lost 9 bases and the V segment lost 3 bases, leaving 12 bases of the junction unmatched. Germline-derived CDR1 and CDR2 are DFQATT and SNEGSKA (reference sequence). The chain's CDR3 is CSARDSGGPRGIQYF. CDR3 DNA sequence: TGCAGTGCTAGGGATAGCGGGGGTCCCCGAGGCATTCAGTACTTC.

This clonotype was seen at least ten times. The chain links TRBV10-2 to TRBJ2-1; 7 bases line up with TRBD2. The trim removed 1 base at V and 4 bases at J, leaving 4 bases unmatched. Germline V lookup: CDR1 WSHSY, CDR2 SAAADI. The CDR3 is made up of 15 amino acids. The CDR3, as DNA: TGCGCCAGCAGTGAGTGGGGGGGGGTTTACAATGAGCAGTTCTTC. Translated, it gives CASSEWGGVYNEQFF.

Many counts were recorded for this clonotype. The chain recombines TRBV5-1 with TRBJ1-2; maybe TRBD1 (5 bases). Germline CDR1 is SGHRS and CDR2 is YFSETQ. Trimming took 0 bases from V and 5 from J, leaving 14 bases between them. The CDR3 loop spans 15 amino acids. The CDR3 sequence: CASSLAGQGGYGYTF. The CDR3 DNA reads TGCGCCAGCAGCTTGGCCGGGCAGGGTGGTTATGGCTACACCTTC.

The chain links TRBV5-6 to TRBJ1-2; 10 bases line up with TRBD1. V trimming: 3 bases; J trimming: 3 bases; junction bases outside the gene matches: 11. The CDR3 totals 17 residues. Germline V gene sequence: CDR1 SGHDT, CDR2 YYEEEE. In DNA form, the CDR3 reads TGTGCCAGCAGCTCGGGAGCCGGGACAGGGGACGACTATGGCTACACCTTC. Amino acids: CASSSGAGTGDDYGYTF.

This clonotype was observed at least ten times. The CDR3 DNA reads as TGTGCCAGCTCACCAGCCAGGGCAGTCATGAACACTGAAGCTTTCTTT. Encoded protein: CASSPARAVMNTEAFF. The rearrangement links TRBV18 to TRBJ1-1, with D perhaps TRBD1 (5 bases). V was cut by 2 bases and J by 0 bases, with 13 bases left in between. The CDR3 runs to 16 residues. Germline CDR1 is KGHSH and CDR2 is LQKENI.

This clonotype was recorded at least ten times. V and J are TRBV5-1 and TRBJ2-7; D possibly matches TRBD1 or TRBD2 (5 bases each). V was pared by 4 bases and J by 5 bases, with 16 bases between. The CDR3 covers 14 residues. The germline V gene encodes CDR1 SGHRS and CDR2 YFSETQ. This chain's CDR3 is CASSKMKVGDEQYF. In DNA, the CDR3 is TGCGCCAGCAGCAAAATGAAGGTGGGGGACGAGCAGTACTTC.

Ten or more counts support this clonotype. The chain couples TRBV6-2 or TRBV6-3 to TRBJ1-2; D is unresolved. The CDR3 loop spans 11 amino acids. With 3 bases removed from V and 13 bases from J, the gap between germline ends came to 12 bases. Germline CDR1 MNHEY, CDR2 SVGEGT. The chain's CDR3 is CASSYGTRGTF. The DNA of the CDR3 is TGTGCCAGCAGTTATGGAACGCGGGGCACCTTC.

This clonotype was counted only a few times. A much larger clonotype is one base distant, so this may be a read error. CDR3 protein: CANSWYNEQFF. In nucleotides, the CDR3 is TGTGCCAACAGCTGGTACAATGAGCAGTTCTTC. The chain has TRBV7-2 and TRBJ2-1, with D hard to call. Germline V gene sequence: CDR1 SGHTA, CDR2 FQGNSA. The CDR3 has 11 amino acids.